This T cell receptor (beta chain) was sequenced during a study of blood T cell repertoires in COVID-19. For the study at large: The United States, Italy and Spain were the sources of the acute and convalescent COVID-19 samples. Sources were T cells, B-cell-depleted T cells, or PBMCs; the material itself was cDNA or gDNA.

Germline V gives CDR1 SGHTS, CDR2 YDEGEE. There are 15 residues in the CDR3. The V segment lost 6 bases and the J segment 4 bases; nucleotides outside the gene matches: 10. As originally analysed: Amplified reference gene primers provided the basis for estimating nucleated cell counts. Produced via immunoSEQ multiplex PCR; TCRdb's table is partial and in-frame only. The DNA gave D and trimming, while V, J and clone size come from that table. Of more than 150,000 clones listed, around 84% are singletons. This chain links TRBV5-8 with TRBJ2-1; 7 nucleotides line up with TRBD1. This receptor was obtained from a man aged 35 to 55 with active or convalescent COVID-19. Sequenced: peripheral blood. The CDR3 DNA sequence: TGTGCCAGCACGGCCGGGACAGCACATTACAATGAGCAGTTCTTC. It translates to CASTAGTAHYNEQFF.